This T cell receptor (beta chain) was recorded in a study of regulatory T cells in long-lasting Graves disease (dated by TCRdb to the early 2020s). With regard to the full study: Newly diagnosed Graves' disease patients had taken antithyroid drugs for less than 3 months. A total of around 35 samples were covered by TCR sequencing, comprising about 13 persistent and roughly 20 newly diagnosed Graves' disease patients. The study was conducted in China and was registered as a clinical trial. Peripheral blood TCR sequencing and RNA sequencing compared persistent Graves' disease patients with newly diagnosed Graves' disease patients. Points the paper makes about the study in general: Only the TCR beta chain was sequenced and analyzed. Preferential use of TRBV28, TRBJ1-2 and TRBJ2-5 was observed in persistent disease, whereas TRBV20-1 and TRBJ2-1 were favored in newly diagnosed disease. Persistent Graves' disease patients showed lower TCR Shannon entropy and fewer highly expanded clones than newly diagnosed patients, suggesting clonal expansion. Because the primary lesion, thyroid tissue, could not be accessed, the study looked at peripheral blood alone. Patients with persistent disease shared more public clonotypes (roughly 2,900) than newly diagnosed patients did (nearly 1,000). The authors acknowledged the small sample size as a limitation that may reduce accuracy.

The label giving this sample's time point can be read as: newly diagnosed GD, antithyroid drugs for less than 3 months. RNA was extracted from PBMCs in TRIzol for both TCR sequencing and RNA sequencing. Graves' disease was diagnosed according to American Thyroid Association guidelines. Recruitment of patients was carried out at an endocrinology department in Xi'an, China. Each patient gave about 10 milliliters of peripheral blood, collected in an EDTA anticoagulant tube. PBMCs were isolated by Ficoll Paque Plus density gradient separation without further T cell sorting. An Agilent 2100 Bioanalyzer and agarose gel were used to check RNA quality, and a NanoDrop 2000 was used to measure RNA concentration. Reading from cysteine to phenylalanine, the CDR3 counts 13 amino acids. The only DNA kept is the CDR3, 39 bases in frame from the first base. The germline V gene yields WSHSY for CDR1 and SAAADI for CDR2. V is clipped by 2 bases and J by 3 bases, and the sequence between their germline boundaries is 6 bases long.

The library relied on multiplex PCR. The data were produced on an Illumina HiSeq 4000. CDR3 regions were amplified by Arm-PCR with iRepertoire HTBI primers to construct TCR beta libraries. Before sequencing, the PCR products underwent gel purification. In the source study's methods: Gene usage analysis of CDR3 amino acid clonotypes relied on the 55 to 80 TRBV and 14 TRBJ segments identified across samples. COPE and FqMerger were used to merge the filtered high-quality paired reads into contigs. BLAST was used to align contigs to the IMGT TRBV, TRBD and TRBJ reference genes, and CDR3 was defined following IMGT. Any clonotype with a frequency above 0.1% was classified as a highly expanded clone. Repertoire diversity was measured by Shannon entropy, and V-J evenness by the Gini coefficient. Public clonotypes were defined as clonotypes shared by more than one individual. TCRdb redid the processing of the public reads, applying fastp at Q25 and MiXCR, and retained in-frame beta chains. Merged by CDR3 protein, the rows form single entries marked with the most common genes and DNA. TCRdb's processing, not the authors' own work, is the source of the V and J calls. The sample records some 500,000 distinct CDR3 sequences, less than 15% of which are singletons. The top ten clones comprise under 10% of the sample.

This clonotype was seen ten or more times. Its antigen remains undetermined. Base qualities are not provided; no much larger clone lies one nucleotide away. Another study also made use of these data, one on T cells in Graves' hyperthyroidism and ophthalmopathy. In that second paper, the authors write: A patient counted as having stable Graves' hyperthyroidism if no progression to ophthalmopathy occurred over 18 months of follow-up. The hyperthyroidism patients were between 18 and 65 years old and newly diagnosed, with a disease duration of less than 2 months. The study excluded patients with uncontrolled infections, other autoimmune diseases, pregnancy or lactation. Diagnoses were based on clinical symptoms, serum thyroxine and TRAb, thyroid ultrasound and orbital computed tomography. The TCR CDR3 was subjected to a first round of RT-PCR using the HTBI primer set and the Qiagen OneStep RT-PCR kit. Most expanded thyroid clonotypes (frequency above 0.001) were also detected in blood, suggesting blood repertoires may reflect thyroid immune responses. Ophthalmopathy was separated from stable hyperthyroidism by a 13 V-J signature model, with over 85% sensitivity and 81% to 82% specificity obtained in cross-validation and 80%/75% obtained in testing. In validation, the model predicted progression to ophthalmopathy a median of about 5.9 months before onset, with around 70% sensitivity and about 72% specificity. A discovery cohort of about a hundred patients, about 40 with Graves' ophthalmopathy and fewer than 65 with stable Graves' hyperthyroidism, was used to find distinguishing TCR V-J signatures. Prospective prediction of ophthalmopathy was tested in an independent validation cohort consisting of 18 to 20 hyperthyroidism patients and over 15 patients who later progressed to ophthalmopathy. The 100 discovery patients were randomly split 7:3 into training and test sets. Thyroid tissue and blood T-cell repertoires from about six Graves' hyperthyroidism patients were also compared in the study. Once sampling was done, hyperthyroidism patients were given methimazole at a starting dose of 30 mg daily, whereas ophthalmopathy patients were given high-dose intravenous methylprednisolone. The libraries were constructed in a second round of multiplex PCR and then size-selected and purified. Libraries were sequenced paired-end with 100 bp reads on an Illumina HiSeq2000. SOAPnuke was used to process the raw data, removing reads that contained adapters or uncalled bases, had a mean Phred below 15, or lacked an exact match to the constant primer or identifier. COPE v1.2.5 was used to merge high-quality paired reads, and clonotypes were defined as unique nucleotide sequences. Clonotypes were aligned to IMGT TRBV, TRBD and TRBJ reference segments using MiTCR v1.1. Analysis was restricted to V-J combinations with a frequency above 0.0001, which covered 99.2% of repertoires. The TCS score was defined as the ratio of F50 (clonal expansion) to E x V (chaos), calculated using BLOSUM62-based TCRdist between CDR3 peptides within each V-J. Welch's t-statistics and random forest reduced 514 V-J features to roughly 13, which were used in a naive Bayes classifier (R e1071). No statistical method was used to set the sample size in advance, and investigators knew the group allocation. TCR Vbeta CDR3 sequencing of 130 to 150 peripheral blood samples (under 45 ophthalmopathy, 75 hyperthyroidism and roughly 17 progressor patients) is reported in the paper.

This TCR was sampled from a man under 40 with Graves disease. Donor details come from another sample of the same person, matched by shared clones. Recombination linked TRBV10-2 to TRBJ2-3, with an unclear D gene assignment. Sequences were derived from peripheral blood mononuclear cells (PBMCs), sampled at new diagnosis, from a patient treated with antithyroid drugs. For the CDR3, the sequence is CASSENPTDTQYF. The nucleotide sequence is given as TGCGCCAGCAGTGAGAATCCAACAGATACGCAGTATTTT.